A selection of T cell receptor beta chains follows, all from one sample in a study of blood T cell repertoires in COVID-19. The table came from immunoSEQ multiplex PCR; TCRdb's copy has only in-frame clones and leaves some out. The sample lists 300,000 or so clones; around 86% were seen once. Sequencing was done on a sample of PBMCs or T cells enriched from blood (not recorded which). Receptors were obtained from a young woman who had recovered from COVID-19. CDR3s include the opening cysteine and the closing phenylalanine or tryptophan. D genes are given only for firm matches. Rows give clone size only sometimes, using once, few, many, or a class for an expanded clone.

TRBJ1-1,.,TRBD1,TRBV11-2,TGTGCCAGCAGCCCCTCCCGGACAGGGATGAACACTGAAGCTTTCTTT,CASSPSRTGMNTEAFF
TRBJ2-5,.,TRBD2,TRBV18,TGTGCCAGCTCACCGGGAGGGGTCCAAGAGACCCAGTACTTC,CASSPGGVQETQYF
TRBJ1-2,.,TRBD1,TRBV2,TGTGCCAGCAGTGAAAGGACAGGGGATGGCTACACCTTC,CASSERTGDGYTF
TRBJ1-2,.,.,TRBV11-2,TGTGCCAGCAGCTTAGACCCGACAAGCGGCTACACCTTC,CASSLDPTSGYTF
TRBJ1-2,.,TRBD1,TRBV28,TGTGCCAGCAGTTACGAAGACAGGGGTGGGGGCTACACCTTC,CASSYEDRGGGYTF
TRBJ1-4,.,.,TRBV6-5,TGTGCCAGCAGCCCGGGAGGAGCAACTAATGAAAAACTGTTTTTT,CASSPGGATNEKLFF
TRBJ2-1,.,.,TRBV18,TGTGCCAGCTCACCGGGTGACGGGAGCTCCTACAATGAGCAGTTCTTC,CASSPGDGSSYNEQFF
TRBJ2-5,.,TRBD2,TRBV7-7,TGTGCCAGCAGCTTAGCGGGGAGAGGGCTGGGACTAGCAAATCAAGAGACCCAGTACTTC,CASSLAGRGLGLANQETQYF
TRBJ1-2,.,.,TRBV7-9,TGTGCCAGCAGCTTAGCTCTACAGAACTATGGCTACACCTTC,CASSLALQNYGYTF
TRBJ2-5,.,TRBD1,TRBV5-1,TGCGCCAGCAGCCGGACAGGGGATTTCCAAGAGACCCAGTACTTC,CASSRTGDFQETQYF
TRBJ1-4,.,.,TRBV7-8,TGTGCCAGCAGCTCTAACCGCAAGGGGGAAAAACTGTTTTTT,CASSSNRKGEKLFF
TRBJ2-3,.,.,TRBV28,TGTGCCAGCAGTTTAGGCCCCCTAGCGATTAGCACAGATACGCAGTATTTT,CASSLGPLAISTDTQYF
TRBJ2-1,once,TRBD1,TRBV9,TGTGCCAGCAGCCAATATACTTCCGGGACAGGGGCCTACAATGAGCAGTTCTTC,CASSQYTSGTGAYNEQFF
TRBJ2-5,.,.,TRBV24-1,TGTGCCACCATCCAGGGGCAAGAGACCCAGTACTTC,CATIQGQETQYF
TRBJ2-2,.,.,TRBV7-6,TGTGCCAGCCTAGAGATCGCGAACACCGGGGAGCTGTTTTTT,CASLEIANTGELFF
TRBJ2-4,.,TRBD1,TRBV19,TGTGCCAGTAGTGTACGGTGGGGGGCCTGGACAGGGCACCACGTCAAAAACATTCAGTACTTC,CASSVRWGAWTGHHVKNIQYF
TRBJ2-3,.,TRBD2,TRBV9,TGTGCCAGCAGCGTAGGGGTCGGGGGGTACACAGATACGCAGTATTTT,CASSVGVGGYTDTQYF